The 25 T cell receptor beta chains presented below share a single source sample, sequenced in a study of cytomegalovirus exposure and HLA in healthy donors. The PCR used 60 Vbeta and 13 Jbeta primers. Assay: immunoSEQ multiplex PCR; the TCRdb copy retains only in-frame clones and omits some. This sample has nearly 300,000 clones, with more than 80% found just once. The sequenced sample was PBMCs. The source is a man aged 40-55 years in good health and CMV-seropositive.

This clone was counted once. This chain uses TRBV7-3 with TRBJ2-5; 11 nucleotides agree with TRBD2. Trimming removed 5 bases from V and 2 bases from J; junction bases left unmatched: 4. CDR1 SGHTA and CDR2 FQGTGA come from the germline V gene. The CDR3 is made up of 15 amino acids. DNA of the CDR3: TGTGCCAGCAGCCAAAGGACTAGCGGGCAAGAGACCCAGTACTTC. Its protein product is CASSQRTSGQETQYF.

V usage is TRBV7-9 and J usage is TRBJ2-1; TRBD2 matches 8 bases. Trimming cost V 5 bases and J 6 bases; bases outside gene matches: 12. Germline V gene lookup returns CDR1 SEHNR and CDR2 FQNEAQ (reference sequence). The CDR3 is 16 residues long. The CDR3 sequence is CASSPGGVAGFNEQFF. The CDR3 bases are TGTGCCAGCAGCCCCGGTGGAGTAGCGGGATTCAATGAGCAGTTCTTC.

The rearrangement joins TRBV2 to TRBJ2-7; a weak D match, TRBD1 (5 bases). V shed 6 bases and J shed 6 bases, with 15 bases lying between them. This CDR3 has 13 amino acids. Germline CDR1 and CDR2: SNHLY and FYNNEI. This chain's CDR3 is CASRGPGPSEQYF. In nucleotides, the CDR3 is TGTGCCAGCAGAGGCCCAGGGCCTAGCGAGCAGTACTTC.

The CDR3 spells CASSSGTGVYRPTYEQYF. The DNA for the CDR3 is TGTGCCAGCAGTTCCGGGACAGGGGTTTATAGGCCGACCTACGAGCAGTACTTC. The chain links TRBV28 to TRBJ2-7; 10 bases agree with TRBD1. Germline V lookup: CDR1 MDHEN, CDR2 SYDVKM. This CDR3 contains 18 residues. J was trimmed by 2 bases and V by 4 bases; bases with no gene match: 14.

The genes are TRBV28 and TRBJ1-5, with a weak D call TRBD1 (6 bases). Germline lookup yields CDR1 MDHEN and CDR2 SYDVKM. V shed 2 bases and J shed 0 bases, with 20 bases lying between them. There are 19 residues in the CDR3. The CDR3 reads CASSLTVGGGPYSNQPQHF. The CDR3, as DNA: TGTGCCAGCAGTTTAACTGTGGGGGGGGGCCCCTATAGCAATCAGCCCCAGCATTTT.

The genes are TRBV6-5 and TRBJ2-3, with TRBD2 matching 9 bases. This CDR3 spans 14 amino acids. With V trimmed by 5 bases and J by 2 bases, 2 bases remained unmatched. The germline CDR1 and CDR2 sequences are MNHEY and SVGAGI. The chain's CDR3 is CASSIAGVTDTQYF. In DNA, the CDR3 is TGTGCCAGCAGTATAGCGGGAGTCACAGATACGCAGTATTTT.

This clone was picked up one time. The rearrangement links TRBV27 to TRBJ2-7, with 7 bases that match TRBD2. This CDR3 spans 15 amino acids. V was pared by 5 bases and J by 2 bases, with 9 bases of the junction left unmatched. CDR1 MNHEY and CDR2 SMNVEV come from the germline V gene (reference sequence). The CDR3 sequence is CASSTPGLTTYEQYF. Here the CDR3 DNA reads TGTGCCAGCAGTACACCGGGACTAACAACCTACGAGCAGTACTTC.

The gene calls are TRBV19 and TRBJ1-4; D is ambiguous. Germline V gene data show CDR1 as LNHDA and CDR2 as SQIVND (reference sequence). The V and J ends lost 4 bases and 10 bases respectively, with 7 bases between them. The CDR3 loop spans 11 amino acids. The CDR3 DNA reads TGTGCCAGTAGTACTGGCGGAAAACTGTTTTTT. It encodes CASSTGGKLFF.

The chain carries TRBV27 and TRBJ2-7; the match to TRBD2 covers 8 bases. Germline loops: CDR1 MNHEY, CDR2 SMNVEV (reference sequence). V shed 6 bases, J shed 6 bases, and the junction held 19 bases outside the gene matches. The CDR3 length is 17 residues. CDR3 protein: CASSTSTLGTSSVEQYF. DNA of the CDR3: TGTGCCAGCAGCACCTCCACCCTTGGGACTAGTAGTGTCGAGCAGTACTTC.

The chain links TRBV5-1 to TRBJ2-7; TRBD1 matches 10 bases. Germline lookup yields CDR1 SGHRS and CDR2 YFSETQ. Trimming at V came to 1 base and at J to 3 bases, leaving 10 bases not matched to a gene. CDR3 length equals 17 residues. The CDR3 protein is CASSLIPVRDRGYEQYF. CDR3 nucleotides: TGCGCCAGCAGCTTGATACCAGTCCGGGACAGGGGCTACGAGCAGTACTTC. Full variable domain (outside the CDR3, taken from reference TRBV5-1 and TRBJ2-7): KAGVTQTPRYLIKTRGQQVTLSCSPISGHRSVSWYQQTPGQGLQFLFEYFSETQRNKGNFPGRFSGRQFSNSRSEMNVSTLELGDSALYLCASSLIPVRDRGYEQYFGPGTRLTVT.

This CDR3 is CASSLDQGLSNQPQHF. The CDR3 DNA reads TGTGCCAGCAGCTTAGATCAGGGGCTTAGCAATCAGCCCCAGCATTTT. The chain uses TRBV7-2 and TRBJ1-5; D is possibly TRBD1 (6 bases). CDR3 length: 16 residues. Germline V gene sequence: CDR1 SGHTA, CDR2 FQGNSA. V dropped 1 base and J dropped 0 bases, with 10 bases sitting between them.

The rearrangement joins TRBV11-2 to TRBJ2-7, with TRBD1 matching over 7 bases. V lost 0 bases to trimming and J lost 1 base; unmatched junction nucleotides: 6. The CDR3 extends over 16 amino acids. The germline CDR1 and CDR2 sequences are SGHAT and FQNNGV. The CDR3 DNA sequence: TGTGCCAGCAGCTTAGAAGCTACAGGGGCATCCTACGAGCAGTACTTC. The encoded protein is CASSLEATGASYEQYF.

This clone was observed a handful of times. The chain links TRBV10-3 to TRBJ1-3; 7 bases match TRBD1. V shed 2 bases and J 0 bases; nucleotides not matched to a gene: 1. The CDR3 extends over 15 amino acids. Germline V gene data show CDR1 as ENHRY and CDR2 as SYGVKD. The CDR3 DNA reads TGTGCCATCAGTGAGGGACAGGCCTCTGGAAACACCATATATTTT. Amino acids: CAISEGQASGNTIYF.

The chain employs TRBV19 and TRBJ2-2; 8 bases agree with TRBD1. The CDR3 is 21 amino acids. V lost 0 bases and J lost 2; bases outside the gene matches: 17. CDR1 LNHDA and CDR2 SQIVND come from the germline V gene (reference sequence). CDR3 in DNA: TGTGCCAGTAGTATAGAGACAGGGGCCTCATTTCAGGATTTAAACACCGGGGAGCTGTTTTTT. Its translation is CASSIETGASFQDLNTGELFF.

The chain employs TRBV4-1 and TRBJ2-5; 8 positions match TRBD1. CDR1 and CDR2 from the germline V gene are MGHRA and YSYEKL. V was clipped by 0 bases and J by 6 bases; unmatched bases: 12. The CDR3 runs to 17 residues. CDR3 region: CASSQDVAGTGKKTQYF. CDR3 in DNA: TGCGCCAGCAGCCAAGATGTCGCCGGGACAGGTAAAAAGACCCAGTACTTC.

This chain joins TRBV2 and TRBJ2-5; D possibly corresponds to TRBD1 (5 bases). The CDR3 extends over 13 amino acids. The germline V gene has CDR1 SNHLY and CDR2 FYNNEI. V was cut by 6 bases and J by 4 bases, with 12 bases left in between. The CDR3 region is CASRVRALETQYF. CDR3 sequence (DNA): TGTGCCAGCAGAGTCAGGGCCTTAGAGACCCAGTACTTC.

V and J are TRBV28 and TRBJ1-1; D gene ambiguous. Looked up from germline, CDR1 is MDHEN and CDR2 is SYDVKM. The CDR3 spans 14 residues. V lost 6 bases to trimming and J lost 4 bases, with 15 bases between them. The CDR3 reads CASSRSSGLTEAFF. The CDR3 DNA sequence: TGTGCCAGCAGCCGCTCGAGCGGCCTCACTGAAGCTTTCTTT.

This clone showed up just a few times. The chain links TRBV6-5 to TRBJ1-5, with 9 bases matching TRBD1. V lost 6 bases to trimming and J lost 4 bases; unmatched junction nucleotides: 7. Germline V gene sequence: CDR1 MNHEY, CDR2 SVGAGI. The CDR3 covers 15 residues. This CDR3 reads CASSIDRGENQPQHF. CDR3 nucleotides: TGTGCCAGCAGCATTGACAGGGGGGAAAATCAGCCCCAGCATTTT.

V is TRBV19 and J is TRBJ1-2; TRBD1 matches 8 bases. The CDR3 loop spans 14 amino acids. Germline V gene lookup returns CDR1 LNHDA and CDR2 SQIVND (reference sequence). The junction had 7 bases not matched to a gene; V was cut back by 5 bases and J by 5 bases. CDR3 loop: CASSQGQGWYGYTF. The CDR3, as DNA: TGTGCCAGTAGTCAAGGACAGGGTTGGTATGGCTACACCTTC.

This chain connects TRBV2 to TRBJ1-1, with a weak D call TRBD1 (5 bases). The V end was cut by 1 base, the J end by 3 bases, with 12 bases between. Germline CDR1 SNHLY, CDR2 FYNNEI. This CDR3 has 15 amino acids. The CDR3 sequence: CASSEGATADTEAFF. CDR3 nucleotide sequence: TGTGCCAGCAGTGAAGGTGCGACAGCCGACACTGAAGCTTTCTTT. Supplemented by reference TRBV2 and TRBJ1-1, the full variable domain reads EPEVTQTPSHQVTQMGQEVILRCVPISNHLYFYWYRQILGQKVEFLVSFYNNEISEKSEIFDDQFSVERPDGSNFTLKIRSTKLEDSAMYFCASSEGATADTEAFFGQGTRLTVV.

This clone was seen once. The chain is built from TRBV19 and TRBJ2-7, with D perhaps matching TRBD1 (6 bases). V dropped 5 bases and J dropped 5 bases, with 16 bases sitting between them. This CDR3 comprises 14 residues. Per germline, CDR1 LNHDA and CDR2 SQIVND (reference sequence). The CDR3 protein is CASSLQGFVDEQYF. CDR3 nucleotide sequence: TGTGCCAGTAGTTTACAGGGTTTTGTGGACGAGCAGTACTTC.

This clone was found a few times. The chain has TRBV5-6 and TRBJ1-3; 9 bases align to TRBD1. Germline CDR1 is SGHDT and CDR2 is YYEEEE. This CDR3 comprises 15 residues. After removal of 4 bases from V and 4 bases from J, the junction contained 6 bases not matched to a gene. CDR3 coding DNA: TGTGCCAGCAGCGGTGGGACAGGGAGAGGAAACACCATATATTTT. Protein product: CASSGGTGRGNTIYF.

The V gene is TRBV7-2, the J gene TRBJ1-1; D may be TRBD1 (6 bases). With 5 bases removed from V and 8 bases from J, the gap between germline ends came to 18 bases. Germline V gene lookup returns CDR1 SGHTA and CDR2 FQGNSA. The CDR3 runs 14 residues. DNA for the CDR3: TGTGCCAGCAGCCGTAGGGGGGGCAAGGTCGAAGCTTTCTTT. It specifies CASSRRGGKVEAFF.

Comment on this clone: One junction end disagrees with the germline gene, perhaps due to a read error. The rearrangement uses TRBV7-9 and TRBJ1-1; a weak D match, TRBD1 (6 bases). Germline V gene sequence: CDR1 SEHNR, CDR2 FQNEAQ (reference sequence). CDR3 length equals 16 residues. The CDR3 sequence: CSSSSAGQLLNTEAFF. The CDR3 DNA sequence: TGTTCCAGCAGCTCAGCCGGACAGCTGCTGAACACTGAAGCTTTCTTT.

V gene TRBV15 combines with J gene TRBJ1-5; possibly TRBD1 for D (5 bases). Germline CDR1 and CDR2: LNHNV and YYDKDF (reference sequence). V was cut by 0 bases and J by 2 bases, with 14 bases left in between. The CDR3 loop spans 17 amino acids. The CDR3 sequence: CATSRDIRRAGNQPQHF. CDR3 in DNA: TGTGCCACCAGCAGAGATATCCGCAGGGCTGGCAATCAGCCCCAGCATTTT.